The next 30 T cell receptor beta chains were all read from a single sample in a study of cytomegalovirus exposure and HLA in healthy donors. Repertoires were generated with immunoSEQ multiplex PCR, while TCRdb's copy carries only in-frame clones and drops some. The table has some 140,000 clones, 86% seen once; the top ten hold just under 3%. The specimen sequenced was PBMCs. Receptor source: a young man in good health and CMV-seronegative.

V usage is TRBV4-1 and J usage is TRBJ1-5; TRBD1 matches 8 bases. J gave up 2 bases and V 0 bases, and 6 bases lay outside the gene matches. This CDR3 is built from 17 residues. Germline V gene lookup returns CDR1 MGHRA and CDR2 YSYEKL. The CDR3 DNA is TGCGCCAGCAGCCAAGATTGGGGGACAGGTGGCAATCAGCCCCAGCATTTT. Amino acid sequence: CASSQDWGTGGNQPQHF.

V usage is TRBV2 and J usage is TRBJ2-7, with D perhaps TRBD1 (7 bases). Germline CDR1 reads SNHLY; CDR2 reads FYNNEI. This CDR3 comprises 14 residues. Trimming removed 4 bases at V and 4 bases at J, with 14 bases between. CDR3 residues: CASSARQGGYEQYF. In DNA, the CDR3 is TGTGCCAGCAGTGCCAGACAGGGAGGATACGAGCAGTACTTC.

As DNA, the CDR3 is TGTGCCAGCCCCCCCCAACAGGAATACTTGAATGAGCAGTTCTTC. It yields the protein CASPPQQEYLNEQFF. The V gene is TRBV28, the J gene TRBJ2-1; a possible D gene is TRBD1 (5 bases). The CDR3 has 15 residues. Trimming took off 8 bases at V and 7 bases at J, with 21 bases between the two ends. The germline V gene encodes CDR1 MDHEN and CDR2 SYDVKM.

In nucleotides, the CDR3 is TGTGCCAGCAGTGACAGGGGCGGGACAGATACGCAGTATTTT. It codes for CASSDRGGTDTQYF. The chain joins TRBV2 to TRBJ2-3, with a possible D match to TRBD1 (6 bases). V was cut by 3 bases and J by 3 bases, with 10 bases left in between. This CDR3 is 14 amino acids long. CDR1 SNHLY and CDR2 FYNNEI come from the germline V gene. Together with reference TRBV2 and TRBJ2-3, the CDR3 gives the full variable domain: EPEVTQTPSHQVTQMGQEVILRCVPISNHLYFYWYRQILGQKVEFLVSFYNNEISEKSEIFDDQFSVERPDGSNFTLKIRSTKLEDSAMYFCASSDRGGTDTQYFGPGTRLTVL.

The chain has TRBV5-6 and TRBJ2-7; 7 nucleotides line up with TRBD2. Per the germline V gene, CDR1 is SGHDT and CDR2 is YYEEEE. The CDR3 sequence is 16 residues long. V was pared by 2 bases and J by 2 bases, with 10 bases of the junction left unmatched. CDR3 loop: CASSLLATHVTYEQYF. CDR3 nucleotide sequence: TGTGCCAGCAGCTTACTAGCGACCCACGTAACCTACGAGCAGTACTTC. The full variable domain, completed using reference TRBV5-6 and TRBJ2-7, is DAGVTQSPTHLIKTRGQQVTLRCSPKSGHDTVSWYQQALGQGPQFIFQYYEEEERQRGNFPDRFSGHQFPNYSSELNVNALLLGDSALYLCASSLLATHVTYEQYFGPGTRLTVT.

The chain employs TRBV7-8 and TRBJ2-1, with 7 bases matching TRBD2. Germline V lookup: CDR1 SGHVS, CDR2 FQNEAQ. The length of the CDR3 is 15 residues. Trimming removed 1 base from V and 8 bases from J; junction bases left unmatched: 8. This CDR3 is CASSLGGTGGDEQFF. The CDR3 DNA reads as TGTGCCAGCAGCTTAGGTGGGACTGGGGGGGATGAGCAGTTCTTC.

The CDR3 protein is CASSNDSHYGYTF. In DNA form, the CDR3 reads TGTGCCAGCAGCAACGACAGCCACTATGGCTACACCTTC. The chain uses TRBV11-1 and TRBJ1-2, with D maybe TRBD1 (5 bases). The CDR3 contains 13 residues. Germline V CDR1 and CDR2: SGHAT, FQDESV (reference sequence). V lost 5 bases to trimming and J lost 3 bases, with 10 bases between them.

The genes are TRBV10-3 and TRBJ1-1; 7 bases match TRBD1. The CDR3 extends over 15 amino acids. Germline values: CDR1 ENHRY, CDR2 SYGVKD. With 7 bases clipped from V and 4 bases from J, the junction kept 12 bases outside the gene matches. The CDR3, as DNA: TGTGCCATCAAGTCAGGGGGTGCTCACGGCACTGAAGCTTTCTTT. As protein: CAIKSGGAHGTEAFF.

This rearrangement joins TRBV7-6 to TRBJ2-1, with a possible D match to TRBD2 (6 bases). The CDR3 covers 15 residues. With 1 base removed from V and 9 bases from J, the gap between germline ends came to 16 bases. The germline V gene has CDR1 SGHVS and CDR2 FNYEAQ. The chain's CDR3 is CASSLVAGRLVEQFF. CDR3 bases: TGTGCCAGCAGCTTAGTCGCGGGGAGGCTGGTTGAGCAGTTCTTC.

The J gene is TRBJ2-4, the V gene TRBV12-5; 7 bases agree with TRBD2. This CDR3 is 14 amino acids long. Trimming took 6 bases from V and 6 from J; bases not matched to a gene: 8. The germline gives CDR1 LGHNT, CDR2 FRNRAP. In DNA form, the CDR3 reads TGTGCTAGTGGCCCGGCGGGAGCACGAAACATTCAGTACTTC. It translates to CASGPAGARNIQYF.

The CDR3 is CASSYGRTNEKLFF. The CDR3 bases are TGTGCCAGCAGTTACGGGAGAACTAATGAAAAACTGTTTTTT. V usage is TRBV6-5 and J usage is TRBJ1-4; D is unclear. Germline loops: CDR1 MNHEY, CDR2 SVGAGI. V was cut by 2 bases and J by 1 base, with 5 bases left in between. This CDR3 has 14 residues.

The chain carries TRBV25-1 and TRBJ1-2, with D perhaps matching TRBD1 (6 bases). In germline, CDR1 is MGHDK, CDR2 SYGVNS. The ends were cut back, 2 bases at V and 7 bases at J, with 20 bases in the middle. The CDR3 sequence is 16 residues long. The DNA of the CDR3 is TGTGCCAGCAGTGAAGCTGGTACACAGGGTGTGGCTGGCTACACCTTC. Its translation: CASSEAGTQGVAGYTF.

The rearrangement uses TRBV28 and TRBJ2-7; D might be TRBD1 (6 bases). This CDR3 is built from 14 residues. Trimming shortened V by 2 bases and J by 2 bases, and 10 bases separated the two germline ends. Germline lookup yields CDR1 MDHEN and CDR2 SYDVKM. CDR3 DNA: TGTGCCAGCAGTTTACTACAGGGCCCCTACGAGCAGTACTTC. Protein sequence: CASSLLQGPYEQYF.

This clone was observed once. The J gene is TRBJ2-1, the V gene TRBV7-8; tentatively, D is TRBD2 (5 bases). V was cut by 5 bases and J by 6 bases, with 11 bases left in between. CDR3 length equals 13 residues. The V gene's germline CDR1 is SGHVS and CDR2 FQNEAQ. In nucleotides, the CDR3 is TGTGCCAGCAGCCCGACTACCACCAATGAGCAGTTCTTC. Protein sequence: CASSPTTTNEQFF.

This clone was picked up one time. V usage is TRBV6-5 and J usage is TRBJ1-2; TRBD1 agrees at 7 bases. CDR3 length equals 14 residues. V lost 2 bases to trimming and J lost 4 bases; unmatched junction nucleotides: 4. CDR1 is MNHEY and CDR2 is SVGAGI in the germline V gene. The CDR3 reads CASSYEGTAYGYTF. CDR3 nucleotides: TGTGCCAGCAGTTACGAGGGGACAGCCTATGGCTACACCTTC.

The V call is TRBV5-1, the J call TRBJ2-2, with D maybe TRBD1 (6 bases). This CDR3 comprises 14 residues. The germline V gene encodes CDR1 SGHRS and CDR2 YFSETQ. V was shortened by 2 bases and J by 5 bases, with 10 bases between the two germline ends. DNA for the CDR3: TGCGCCAGCAGCTTCTGGACAGCAACCGGGGAGCTGTTTTTT. It yields the protein CASSFWTATGELFF. Full variable domain (rest looked up from reference TRBV5-1 and TRBJ2-2): KAGVTQTPRYLIKTRGQQVTLSCSPISGHRSVSWYQQTPGQGLQFLFEYFSETQRNKGNFPGRFSGRQFSNSRSEMNVSTLELGDSALYLCASSFWTATGELFFGEGSRLTVL.

The gene calls are TRBV10-3 and TRBJ1-1, with TRBD1 matching 9 bases. This CDR3 has 14 amino acids. Trimming took 8 bases from V and 5 from J; bases not matched to a gene: 9. Germline V gene data show CDR1 as ENHRY and CDR2 as SYGVKD. The CDR3 loop is CAIGNTGGRTEAFF. CDR3 bases: TGTGCCATCGGAAACACAGGGGGCAGGACTGAAGCTTTCTTT.

The chain carries TRBV5-6 and TRBJ2-4, with a weak D call TRBD2 (6 bases). CDR1 and CDR2 from the germline V gene are SGHDT and YYEEEE. Trimming pared 2 bases from V and 5 bases from J, leaving 11 bases between. The CDR3 consists of 14 residues. This CDR3 is CASSFRGTQNIQYF. The CDR3 DNA reads TGTGCCAGCAGCTTCCGGGGGACTCAAAACATTCAGTACTTC. Drawing the rest from reference TRBV5-6 and TRBJ2-4, the complete variable domain is DAGVTQSPTHLIKTRGQQVTLRCSPKSGHDTVSWYQQALGQGPQFIFQYYEEEERQRGNFPDRFSGHQFPNYSSELNVNALLLGDSALYLCASSFRGTQNIQYFGAGTRLSVL.

The chain employs TRBV29-1 and TRBJ2-2, with TRBD2 identical over 12 bases. The junction had 4 bases not matched to a gene; V was cut back by 7 bases and J by 1 base. This CDR3 has 15 residues. Germline V gives CDR1 SQVTM, CDR2 ANQGSEA. The CDR3 is CSGKGLAGNTGELFF. CDR3 bases: TGCAGCGGAAAGGGACTAGCGGGGAACACCGGGGAGCTGTTTTTT.

The rearrangement links TRBV28 to TRBJ1-1; TRBD1 is a possible D gene (6 bases). This CDR3 contains 13 residues. The V end was cut by 7 bases, the J end by 5 bases, with 14 bases between. Per germline, CDR1 MDHEN and CDR2 SYDVKM. The CDR3 nucleotides are TGTGCCAGCATGGGCAGGGGTCGGACTGAAGCTTTCTTT. Translation gives CASMGRGRTEAFF.

The chain has TRBV15 and TRBJ2-1, with 10 bases that match TRBD1. With 0 bases clipped from V and 3 bases from J, the junction kept 5 bases outside the gene matches. The CDR3 extends over 17 amino acids. The germline V gene has CDR1 LNHNV and CDR2 YYDKDF (reference sequence). CDR3 sequence reads: CATSRDLRDRGYNEQFF. CDR3 in DNA: TGTGCCACCAGCAGAGATTTGCGGGACAGGGGCTACAATGAGCAGTTCTTC.

CDR3: CASSRASGSSYNEQFF. The CDR3 DNA sequence: TGTGCCAGCTCGCGCGCTAGCGGGTCGTCCTACAATGAGCAGTTCTTC. The chain couples TRBV18 to TRBJ2-1; 8 bases line up with TRBD2. Germline trimming cut 6 bases from V and 1 base from J; bases unmatched to any gene: 8. Looked up from germline, CDR1 is KGHSH and CDR2 is LQKENI. CDR3 size: 16 residues.

This chain links TRBV27 with TRBJ1-2, with TRBD1 matching 7 bases. Germline CDR1 and CDR2: MNHEY and SMNVEV (reference sequence). The CDR3 has 13 residues. V was clipped by 1 base and J by 8 bases; unmatched bases: 4. The CDR3 DNA reads TGTGCCAGCAGTTTATACACAGGGGCCGGCTACACCTTC. As protein: CASSLYTGAGYTF.

V and J are TRBV5-8 and TRBJ2-5; 10 bases map to TRBD1. Germline CDR1 SGHTS, CDR2 YDEGEE. The CDR3 covers 15 residues. V lost 3 bases to trimming and J lost 4 bases; unmatched junction nucleotides: 6. CDR3 region: CASSSGQGRGETQYF. DNA for the CDR3: TGTGCCAGCAGCTCGGGACAGGGGAGGGGAGAGACCCAGTACTTC.

Remarks on this clone: Germline and junction disagree at one end, which may indicate a read error. The chain is built from TRBV4-3 and TRBJ2-2, with D perhaps TRBD2 (5 bases). Germline CDR1 LGHNA, CDR2 YSLEER. The CDR3 contains 19 residues. CDR3 coding DNA: TGCGCCAGCAGCCAAGAGTCATGGACCTCACATTCGGGCACCGGGGAGCTGCTTTTT. This encodes CASSQESWTSHSGTGELLF.

The rearrangement links TRBV14 to TRBJ1-1; no clear D gene. Trimming removed 0 bases at V and 5 bases at J, with 10 bases between. From germline, CDR1 is SGHDN and CDR2 FVKESK. The CDR3 spans 14 residues. CDR3 in amino acids: CASSQDSPGTEAFF. In nucleotides, the CDR3 is TGTGCCAGCAGCCAAGATTCTCCGGGTACTGAAGCTTTCTTT.

This clone was recorded only once. The J gene is TRBJ1-5, the V gene TRBV6-6; D perhaps matches TRBD1 (5 bases). The germline CDR1 and CDR2 sequences are MNHNY and SVGAGI (reference sequence). The CDR3 has 16 residues. V was shortened by 6 bases and J by 7 bases, with 22 bases between the two germline ends. CDR3 sequence reads: CASSLMGGETLQPQHF. CDR3 nucleotides: TGTGCCAGCAGCCTAATGGGGGGGGAAACACTGCAGCCCCAGCATTTT.

The chain recombines TRBV28 with TRBJ1-5; TRBD1 matches 9 bases. CDR1 is MDHEN and CDR2 is SYDVKM in the germline V gene. The CDR3 is 16 residues long. After removal of 5 bases from V and 3 bases from J, the junction contained 8 bases not matched to a gene. The chain's CDR3 is CASSTGTGFPNQPQHF. The CDR3 DNA is TGTGCCAGCAGTACCGGGACAGGGTTCCCCAATCAGCCCCAGCATTTT.

The chain couples TRBV19 to TRBJ2-4; TRBD2 aligns across 10 bases. Trimming removed 2 bases from V and 3 bases from J; junction bases left unmatched: 7. CDR3 length: 17 amino acids. From germline, CDR1 is LNHDA and CDR2 SQIVND (reference sequence). The CDR3 DNA reads TGTGCCAGTAGTATACCCAGCGGGGGGGCCGGCAAAAACATTCAGTACTTC. The encoded protein is CASSIPSGGAGKNIQYF.

This clone was counted once. J is TRBJ1-5 and V is TRBV28; D not resolved. The V gene's germline CDR1 is MDHEN and CDR2 SYDVKM. The V gene lost 3 bases and the J gene lost 5 bases, with 5 bases spanning the gap. This CDR3 spans 12 amino acids. The CDR3 DNA sequence: TGTGCCAGCAGTTTGAGAGATCAGCCCCAGCATTTT. It specifies CASSLRDQPQHF.